This T cell receptor beta chain emerged from a study of T cell repertoires in cytomegalovirus infection. TCRdb independently ran MiXCR on the reads; one entry per CDR3 protein. The sample records around 450,000 distinct CDR3 sequences, around 10% being singletons. CDR3 length: 17 residues. Per the germline V gene, CDR1 is SGHAT and CDR2 is FQNNGV. V was clipped by 3 bases and J by 7 bases, with 22 bases between them. This clonotype was counted many times. Sequencing was done on a sample of PBMCs. The receptor comes from a human donor in good health (CMV status not recorded). Some clones in this sample may be carry-over from other donors' samples. The rearrangement joins TRBV11-2 to TRBJ2-1, with a weak D call TRBD1 (5 bases). The CDR3 DNA sequence: TGTGCCAGCAGCTTGGGGAAGGGGCGTAGGCTCGGTAATGAGCAGTTCTTC. Translated: CASSLGKGRRLGNEQFF.